This TCR beta chain was documented in a study of cytomegalovirus exposure and HLA in healthy donors. Overall study context: The 130 or so validation repertoires, a later analysis reported, used the same platform as the 666 first-cohort repertoires.

J lost 4 bases, V lost 6 bases, and 5 bases had no gene match. Germline V gives CDR1 LNHDA, CDR2 SQIVND (reference sequence). This CDR3 region has 16 residues. Study findings and constraints: In vitro data verified a few CMV-associated chains as specific for CMV antigens.

Repertoires were generated with immunoSEQ multiplex PCR, while TCRdb's copy carries only in-frame clones and drops some. The data contain roughly 65,000 clones, about 89% of them singletons. As concerns this clone: Its specificity is unknown.

The receptor was isolated from a man between 18 and 29 years old in good health and CMV-seronegative. V and J are TRBV19 and TRBJ2-5; 16 nucleotides match TRBD2. What was sequenced was PBMCs. CDR3 amino acids: CASRGLAGGIGETQYF. Here the CDR3 DNA reads TGTGCCAGTAGGGGACTAGCGGGAGGGATCGGAGAGACCCAGTACTTC.